Listed below are T cell receptor beta chains from one sample, sequenced in a study of blood T cell repertoires in COVID-19. Libraries were prepared by immunoSEQ multiplex PCR; TCRdb keeps only in-frame clonotypes and omits some of them. The table records 150,000 to 200,000 clones, roughly 79% of them present only once. Sequenced material: peripheral blood. All receptors come from an elderly woman with COVID-19, enrolled during active disease. CDR3s include the opening cysteine and the closing phenylalanine or tryptophan. D genes are given only for firm matches. The listing skips clone size in some rows; elsewhere it reads once, few, many or a size class.

V gene	clone size	D gene	J gene	CDR3 DNA	CDR3 protein
TRBV5-6	NA	TRBD1	TRBJ1-5	TGTGCCAGCAGCTTCAGGGGGAGCAATCAGCCCCAGCATTTT	CASSFRGSNQPQHF
TRBV2	NA	TRBD1	TRBJ1-6	TGTGCCAGCAGCTCCACAGGGGGTAATCCCCACTATAATTCACCCCTCCACTTT	CASSSTGGNPHYNSPLHF
TRBV9	NA	TRBD1	TRBJ1-4	TGTGCCAGCAGCACAGGGGGCGTCAGTGAAAAACTGTTTTTT	CASSTGGVSEKLFF
TRBV5-1	NA	NA	TRBJ1-1	TGCGCCAGCAGCGATGGGGGGGCGAACCCTGAAGCTTTCTTT	CASSDGGANPEAFF
TRBV4-3	NA	NA	TRBJ1-6	TGCGCCAGCAGCCAAGATCCAGACAGCCAATTCCCCCTCCACTTT	CASSQDPDSQFPLHF
TRBV30	NA	TRBD1	TRBJ1-6	TGTGCCTGGAGTGTAGCGGGACAGGGCCGTTCACCCCTCCACTTT	CAWSVAGQGRSPLHF
TRBV9	NA	TRBD1	TRBJ1-2	TGTGCCAGCAGCGTAAGTCCCCTAGGACAGGGTCTCCACACCTTC	CASSVSPLGQGLHTF
TRBV7-2	NA	TRBD1	TRBJ1-2	TGTGCCAGCAGCCTTAGGACAGGGGGCGGGTATGGCTACACCTTC	CASSLRTGGGYGYTF
TRBV3-1/TRBV3-2	NA	TRBD2	TRBJ2-7	TGTGCCAGCAGCCAAGAACCAGCGGGAGTCTACGAGCAGTACTTC	CASSQEPAGVYEQYF
TRBV7-6	NA	NA	TRBJ1-3	TGTGCCAGCAGCTTATTTCCAGGGTCGGCTGGAAACACCATATATTTT	CASSLFPGSAGNTIYF
TRBV5-1	NA	TRBD2	TRBJ2-2	TGCGCCAGCAAACTAGCGGGGGACACCGGGGAGCTGTTTTTT	CASKLAGDTGELFF
TRBV5-6	NA	NA	TRBJ2-4	TGTGCCAGCAGCTTGGGGCCCGGGGGAAACATTCAGTACTTC	CASSLGPGGNIQYF
TRBV10-3	NA	NA	TRBJ2-5	TGTGCCATCAGTGAAAACAGGAAAGAGACCCAGTACTTC	CAISENRKETQYF
TRBV14	few	TRBD1	TRBJ1-4	TGTGCCAGCAGCCGGCTAATAACCGGGACAGGGACCGAAAAACTGTTTTTT	CASSRLITGTGTEKLFF
TRBV7-2	NA	NA	TRBJ2-7	TGTGCCAGCAGCTTAAACCCGGGACACCCCGAGCAGTACTTC	CASSLNPGHPEQYF
TRBV7-2	few	TRBD1	TRBJ2-7	TGTGCCAGCAGCCCGGAGGGGGGACAGGGAATGCAGCAGTACTTC	CASSPEGGQGMQQYF
TRBV25-1	once	NA	TRBJ1-1	TGTGCCAGCAGTGAATTCGGGGGGCCTGGGAACACTGAAGCTTTCTTT	CASSEFGGPGNTEAFF
TRBV5-4	few	NA	TRBJ1-2	TGTGCCAGCAGCTTGGCTCAGGGCCTCAACCTCTATGGCTACACCTTC	CASSLAQGLNLYGYTF
TRBV28	NA	TRBD1	TRBJ2-7	TGTGCCAGCAGTTTGACGGCGACAGGGGCCTACGAGCAGTACTTC	CASSLTATGAYEQYF
TRBV10-3	NA	TRBD1	TRBJ2-2	TGTGCCATCAGTGCCAGACAGGGCCCGAACACCGGGGAGCTGTTTTTT	CAISARQGPNTGELFF
TRBV18	NA	TRBD1	TRBJ2-7	TGTGCCAGCTCACCAGTAGTCGGACAGGGGGCCTACGAGCAGTACTTC	CASSPVVGQGAYEQYF
TRBV4-1	NA	NA	TRBJ1-4	TGCGCCAGCAGCCAGACTGCAACTAATGAAAAACTGTTTTTT	CASSQTATNEKLFF
TRBV29-1	NA	NA	TRBJ2-3	TGCAGCGTTGAAGAAGGAGTTCGCACAGATACGCAGTATTTT	CSVEEGVRTDTQYF
TRBV5-6	NA	TRBD1	TRBJ2-2	TGTGCCAGCAGCTTGACAGGGGGTCCCGGGGAGCTGTTTTTT	CASSLTGGPGELFF
TRBV19	NA	NA	TRBJ1-2	TGTGCCAGTAGTATTCAGGGAATCTATGGCTACACCTTC	CASSIQGIYGYTF
TRBV28	few	NA	TRBJ2-1	TGTGCCAGCAGTTTGGCGGGCCCGATGGATGAGCAGTTCTTC	CASSLAGPMDEQFF
TRBV9	NA	NA	TRBJ2-3	TGTGCCAGCAGCCCACCTCCTTACAGGCTTGTGAATTATACGCAGTATTTT	CASSPPPYRLVNYTQYF
TRBV6-5	NA	NA	TRBJ2-3	TGTGCCACCCGGGCTAGCGGCACAGATACGCAGTATTTT	CATRASGTDTQYF
TRBV7-3	NA	NA	TRBJ1-1	TGTGCCAGCAGCTTACAGGGAACCATGAACACTGAAGCTTTCTTT	CASSLQGTMNTEAFF
TRBV2	NA	NA	TRBJ2-2	TGTGCCAGCAGCTTTTCCGGGGAGCTGTTTTTT	CASSFSGELFF
TRBV2	many	NA	TRBJ2-7	TGTGCCAGCAGTGAAAGCTCAGGGCCCAATTACGAGCAGTACTTC	CASSESSGPNYEQYF
TRBV19	NA	TRBD2	TRBJ2-3	TGTGCTACTAGCGGGAGAGGGACAGATACGCAGTATTTT	CATSGRGTDTQYF
TRBV11-1	NA	NA	TRBJ2-1	TGTGCCAGCAGCCTCCCGACAGGCAATGAGCAGTTCTTC	CASSLPTGNEQFF
TRBV2	NA	TRBD2	TRBJ2-7	TGTGCCAGCAGCTCCGGGGGACTACTGGAGCAGTACTTC	CASSSGGLLEQYF
TRBV3-1/TRBV3-2	NA	NA	TRBJ2-3	TGTGCCAGCAGCCAAGGCGGCGCAGATACGCAGTATTTT	CASSQGGADTQYF
TRBV7-3	NA	NA	TRBJ2-6	TGTGCCTCCGGGGCTGGGGCCAACGTCCTGACTTTC	CASGAGANVLTF
TRBV6-5	NA	TRBD1	TRBJ2-3	TGTGCCAGCAAAAGACAGGGTATCACAGATACGCAGTATTTT	CASKRQGITDTQYF
TRBV5-1	NA	TRBD1	TRBJ2-5	TGCGCCAGCAGCTTGGCCGGGACAGGGGAAGAGACCCAGTACTTC	CASSLAGTGEETQYF
TRBV28	few	NA	TRBJ1-2	TGTGCCAGCAGTCCCCCGGGGGGGCGCGGCTACACCTTC	CASSPPGGRGYTF
TRBV28	NA	NA	TRBJ1-4	TGTGCCAGCAGAGCAGGACAGAATGAAAAACTGTTTTTT	CASRAGQNEKLFF
TRBV11-3	once	NA	TRBJ2-7	TGTGCCAGCAGCTCAGGGTTTAGCTCCTACGAGCAGTACTTC	CASSSGFSSYEQYF
TRBV11-3	NA	TRBD2	TRBJ2-1	TGTGCCAGCAGCTCTCCCCCGCGGGGGGGCGACGATGAGCAGTTCTTC	CASSSPPRGGDDEQFF
TRBV29-1	NA	TRBD1	TRBJ2-1	TGCAGCGGGGACAGGGGCGACAATGAGCAGTTCTTC	CSGDRGDNEQFF
TRBV28	NA	TRBD1	TRBJ2-1	TGTGCCAGCAGTTTATTTTTTGAGGCAGGGGGCAATGAGCAGTTCTTC	CASSLFFEAGGNEQFF
TRBV5-1	NA	NA	TRBJ2-1	TGCGCCAGCAGCTGGGCCCGGACACACCTAGACAATGAGCAGTTCTTC	CASSWARTHLDNEQFF
TRBV15	NA	NA	TRBJ1-1	TGTGCCACCAGCAGAGAAGAGCGCACTGAAGCTTTCTTT	CATSREERTEAFF
TRBV6-5	NA	TRBD1	TRBJ1-2	TGTGCCAGCAGTTACGCCCCGACAGGGGGGTTATATGGCTACACCTTC	CASSYAPTGGLYGYTF
TRBV19	NA	TRBD1	TRBJ1-5	TGTGCCAGTAGCCCAACCGGGACAGGGCCGGTTAGCAATCAGCCCCAGCATTTT	CASSPTGTGPVSNQPQHF
TRBV5-1	NA	TRBD2	TRBJ2-3	TGCGCCAGCAGCTCCATAGCGGGAGCGGGCACAGATACGCAGTATTTT	CASSSIAGAGTDTQYF
TRBV7-2	NA	NA	TRBJ2-7	TGTGCCAGCAGCTTGGGCAGAGACTACGAGCAGTACTTC	CASSLGRDYEQYF
TRBV24-1	NA	NA	TRBJ1-3	TGTGCCACCAGTGAAGCATCTGGAAACACCATATATTTT	CATSEASGNTIYF
TRBV5-5	NA	TRBD2	TRBJ2-5	TGTGCCAGCAGCTTCGGACTAGCGGGGGCCGGGGAGACCCAGTACTTC	CASSFGLAGAGETQYF
TRBV3-1/TRBV3-2	NA	TRBD1	TRBJ1-2	TGTGCCAGCAGCCCGCTCAGGGGGCCAACTTCGGGCTATGGCTACACCTTC	CASSPLRGPTSGYGYTF